This T cell receptor beta chain appears in the sequencing data of a study of T cells in women clearing cervical HPV infection. Profiling relied on immunoSEQ multiplex PCR, and the TCRdb table lists in-frame clones only, not all of them. The sample features approximately 16,000 clones, with roughly a tenth in its top ten. A word on this clone: The read gets to within 3 residues of the CDR3 end, and the germline J gene fills in the rest.

The CDR3 is made up of 15 amino acids. Deletions cut 4 bases from V and 2 bases from J, with 14 bases between. Germline assignment: CDR1 MNHNS and CDR2 SASEGT. The chain has TRBV6-1 and TRBJ1-2; tentative D call: TRBD1 (6 bases). Input material: blood buffy coat. The TCR comes from a woman aged 18 to 75 with a cervical HPV16 infection that either progressed to CIN3+ or cleared (not recorded which). The sequenced CDR3 bases are TGTGCCAGCAGTGGGGTGGACAGTCCCAACTATGGC. Protein sequence: CASSGVDSPNYG. The entire CDR3 reads CASSGVDSPNYGYTF.